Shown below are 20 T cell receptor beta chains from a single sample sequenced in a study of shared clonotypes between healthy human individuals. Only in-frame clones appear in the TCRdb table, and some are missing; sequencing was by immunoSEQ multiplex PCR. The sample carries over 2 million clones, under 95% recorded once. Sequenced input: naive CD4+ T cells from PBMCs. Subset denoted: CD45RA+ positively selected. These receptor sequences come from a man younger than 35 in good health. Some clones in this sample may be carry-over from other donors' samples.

The DNA for the CDR3 is TGTGCCAGCAGCTTGCATGGACAGGAAGCTTTCTTT. Amino acid sequence: CASSLHGQEAFF. This chain links TRBV7-2 with TRBJ1-1; D is possibly TRBD1 (6 bases). CDR3 size: 12 residues. Germline V gene data show CDR1 as SGHTA and CDR2 as FQGNSA. Trimming shortened V by 3 bases and J by 8 bases, and 10 bases separated the two germline ends. The full variable domain, in which reference TRBV7-2 and TRBJ1-1 provide the parts outside the CDR3, is GAGVSQSPSNKVTEKGKDVELRCDPISGHTALYWYRQSLGQGLEFLIYFQGNSAPDKSGLPSDRFSAERTGGSVSTLTIQRTQQEDSAVYLCASSLHGQEAFFGQGTRLTVV.

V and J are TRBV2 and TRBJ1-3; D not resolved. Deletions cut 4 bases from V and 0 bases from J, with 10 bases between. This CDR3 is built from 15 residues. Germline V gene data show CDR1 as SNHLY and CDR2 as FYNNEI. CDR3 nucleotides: TGTGCCAGCAGTGGCGGGGATCACTCTGGAAACACCATATATTTT. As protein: CASSGGDHSGNTIYF.

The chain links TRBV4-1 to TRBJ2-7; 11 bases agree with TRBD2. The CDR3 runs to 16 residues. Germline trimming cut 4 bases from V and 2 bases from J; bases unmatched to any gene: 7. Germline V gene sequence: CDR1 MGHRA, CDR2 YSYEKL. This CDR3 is CASSRNLAGGPYEQYF. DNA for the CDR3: TGCGCCAGCAGCCGAAATTTAGCGGGAGGGCCCTACGAGCAGTACTTC.

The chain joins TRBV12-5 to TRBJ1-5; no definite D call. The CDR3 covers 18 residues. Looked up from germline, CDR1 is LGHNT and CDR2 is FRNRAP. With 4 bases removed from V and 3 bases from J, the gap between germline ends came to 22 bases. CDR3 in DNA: TGTGCTAGTGGTTGCCCCCGGCGTGTGACATTCTTCAATCAGCCCCAGCATTTT. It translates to CASGCPRRVTFFNQPQHF.

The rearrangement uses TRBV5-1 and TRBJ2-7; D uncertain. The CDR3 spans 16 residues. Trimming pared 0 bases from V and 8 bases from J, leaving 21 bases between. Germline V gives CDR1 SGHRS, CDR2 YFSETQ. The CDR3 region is CASSLAYVGSLAKQYF. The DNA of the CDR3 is TGCGCCAGCAGCTTGGCCTACGTGGGATCCCTTGCCAAGCAGTACTTC. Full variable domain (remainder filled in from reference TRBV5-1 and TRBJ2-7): KAGVTQTPRYLIKTRGQQVTLSCSPISGHRSVSWYQQTPGQGLQFLFEYFSETQRNKGNFPGRFSGRQFSNSRSEMNVSTLELGDSALYLCASSLAYVGSLAKQYFGPGTRLTVT.

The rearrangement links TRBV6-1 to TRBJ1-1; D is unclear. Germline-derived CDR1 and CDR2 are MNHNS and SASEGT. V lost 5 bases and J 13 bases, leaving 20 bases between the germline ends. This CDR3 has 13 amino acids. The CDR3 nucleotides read TGTGCCAGCAGTCAAGAGCCATACCGGGAGGGTTTCTTT. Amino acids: CASSQEPYREGFF.

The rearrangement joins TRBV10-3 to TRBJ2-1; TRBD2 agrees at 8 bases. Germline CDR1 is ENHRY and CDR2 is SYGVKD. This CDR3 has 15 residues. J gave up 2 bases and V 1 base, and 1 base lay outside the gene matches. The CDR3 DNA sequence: TGTGCCATCAGTGAGTATAGCGGGACCTACAATGAGCAGTTCTTC. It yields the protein CAISEYSGTYNEQFF.

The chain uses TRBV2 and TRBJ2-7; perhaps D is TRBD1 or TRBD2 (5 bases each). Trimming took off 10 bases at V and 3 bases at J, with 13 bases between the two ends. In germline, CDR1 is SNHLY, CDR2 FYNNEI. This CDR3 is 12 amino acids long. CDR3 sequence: CATRRGDYEQYF. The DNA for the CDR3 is TGTGCCACCCGAAGAGGGGACTACGAGCAGTACTTC. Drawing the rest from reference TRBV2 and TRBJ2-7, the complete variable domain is EPEVTQTPSHQVTQMGQEVILRCVPISNHLYFYWYRQILGQKVEFLVSFYNNEISEKSEIFDDQFSVERPDGSNFTLKIRSTKLEDSAMYFCATRRGDYEQYFGPGTRLTVT.

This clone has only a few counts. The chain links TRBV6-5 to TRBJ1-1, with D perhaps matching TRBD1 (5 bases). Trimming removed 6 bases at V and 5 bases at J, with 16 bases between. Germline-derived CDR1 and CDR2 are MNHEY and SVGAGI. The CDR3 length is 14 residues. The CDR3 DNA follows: TGTGCCAGCAGACGGGACGGGTTCGGTACTGAAGCTTTCTTT. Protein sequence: CASRRDGFGTEAFF.

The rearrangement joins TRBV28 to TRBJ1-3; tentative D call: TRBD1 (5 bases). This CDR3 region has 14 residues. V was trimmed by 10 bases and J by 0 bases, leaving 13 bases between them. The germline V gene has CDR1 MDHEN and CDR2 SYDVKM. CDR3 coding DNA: TGTGCCACCGGGGACGTTTACTCTGGAAACACCATATATTTT. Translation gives CATGDVYSGNTIYF. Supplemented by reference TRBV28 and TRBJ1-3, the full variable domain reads DVKVTQSSRYLVKRTGEKVFLECVQDMDHENMFWYRQDPGLGLRLIYFSYDVKMKEKGDIPEGYSVSREKKERFSLILESASTNQTSMYLCATGDVYSGNTIYFGEGSWLTVV.

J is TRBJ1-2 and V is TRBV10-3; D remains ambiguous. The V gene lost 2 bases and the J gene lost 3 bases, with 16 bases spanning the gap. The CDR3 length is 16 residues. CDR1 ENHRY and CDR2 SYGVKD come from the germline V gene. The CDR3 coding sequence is TGTGCCATCAGTGAGAGGTCCACGGGGAGTTACTATGGCTACACCTTC. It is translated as CAISERSTGSYYGYTF.

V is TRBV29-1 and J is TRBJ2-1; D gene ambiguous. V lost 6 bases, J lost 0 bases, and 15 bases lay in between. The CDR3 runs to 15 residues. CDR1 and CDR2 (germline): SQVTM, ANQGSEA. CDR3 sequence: CSVVAHPSSYNEQFF. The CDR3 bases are TGCAGCGTCGTAGCACACCCAAGCTCCTACAATGAGCAGTTCTTC.

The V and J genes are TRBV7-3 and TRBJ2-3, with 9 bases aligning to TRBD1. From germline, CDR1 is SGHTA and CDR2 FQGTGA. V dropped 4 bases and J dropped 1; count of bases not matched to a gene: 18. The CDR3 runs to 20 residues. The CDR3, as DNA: TGTGCCAGCAGCTCCTCTTACAGGGGGCGCCTGTCTGCGGGCACAGATACGCAGTATTTT. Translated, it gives CASSSSYRGRLSAGTDTQYF.

CDR3 in DNA: TGTGCCAGCACCACTATGGACAGGGGTTACAATGAGCAGTTCTTC. Protein product: CASTTMDRGYNEQFF. The V and J genes are TRBV28 and TRBJ2-1; 9 bases match TRBD1. V lost 7 bases to trimming and J lost 4 bases; unmatched junction nucleotides: 8. CDR3 size: 15 residues. Per the germline V gene, CDR1 is MDHEN and CDR2 is SYDVKM.

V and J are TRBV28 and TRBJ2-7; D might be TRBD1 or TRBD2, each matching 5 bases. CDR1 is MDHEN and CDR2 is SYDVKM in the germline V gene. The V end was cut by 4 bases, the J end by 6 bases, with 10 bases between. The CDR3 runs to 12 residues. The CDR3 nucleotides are TGTGCCAGCAGTTGGGGGACCTCCGAGCAGTACTTC. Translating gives CASSWGTSEQYF.

This CDR3 reads CASSPRAEFPQHF. The DNA for the CDR3 is TGTGCCAGTAGTCCTAGGGCCGAATTCCCCCAGCATTTT. The gene calls are TRBV19 and TRBJ1-5; D is unresolved. Germline lookup yields CDR1 LNHDA and CDR2 SQIVND (reference sequence). The CDR3 contains 13 residues. V was pared by 5 bases and J by 10 bases, with 15 bases between.

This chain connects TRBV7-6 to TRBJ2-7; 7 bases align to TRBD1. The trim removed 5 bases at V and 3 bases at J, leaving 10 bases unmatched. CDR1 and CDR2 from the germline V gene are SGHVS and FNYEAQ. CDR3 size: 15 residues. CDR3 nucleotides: TGTGCCAGCAGCCCCGAAGGACAGGCGTACTACGAGCAGTACTTC. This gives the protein CASSPEGQAYYEQYF.

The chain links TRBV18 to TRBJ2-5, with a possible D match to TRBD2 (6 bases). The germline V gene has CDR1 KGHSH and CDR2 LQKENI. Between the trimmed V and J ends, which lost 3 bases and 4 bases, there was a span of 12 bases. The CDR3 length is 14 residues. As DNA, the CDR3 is TGTGCCAGCTCACCGTTGGAGGGAATAGAGACCCAGTACTTC. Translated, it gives CASSPLEGIETQYF.

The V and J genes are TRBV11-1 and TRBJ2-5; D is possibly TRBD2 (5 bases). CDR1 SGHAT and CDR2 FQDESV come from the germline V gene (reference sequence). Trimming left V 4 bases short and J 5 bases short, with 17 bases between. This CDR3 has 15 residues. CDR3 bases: TGTGCCAGCAGCTGGGCCGTGGGAGTCGGGGAGACCCAGTACTTC. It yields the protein CASSWAVGVGETQYF. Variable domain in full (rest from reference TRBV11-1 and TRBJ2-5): EAEVAQSPRYKITEKSQAVAFWCDPISGHATLYWYRQILGQGPELLVQFQDESVVDDSQLPKDRFSAERLKGVDSTLKIQPAELGDSAMYLCASSWAVGVGETQYFGPGTRLLVL.

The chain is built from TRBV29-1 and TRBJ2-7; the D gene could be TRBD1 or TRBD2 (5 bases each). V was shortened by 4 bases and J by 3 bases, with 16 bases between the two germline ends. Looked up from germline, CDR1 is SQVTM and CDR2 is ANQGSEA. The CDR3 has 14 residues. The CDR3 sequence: CSVARGAGSYEQYF. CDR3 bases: TGCAGCGTTGCCCGGGGAGCAGGGAGCTACGAGCAGTACTTC.